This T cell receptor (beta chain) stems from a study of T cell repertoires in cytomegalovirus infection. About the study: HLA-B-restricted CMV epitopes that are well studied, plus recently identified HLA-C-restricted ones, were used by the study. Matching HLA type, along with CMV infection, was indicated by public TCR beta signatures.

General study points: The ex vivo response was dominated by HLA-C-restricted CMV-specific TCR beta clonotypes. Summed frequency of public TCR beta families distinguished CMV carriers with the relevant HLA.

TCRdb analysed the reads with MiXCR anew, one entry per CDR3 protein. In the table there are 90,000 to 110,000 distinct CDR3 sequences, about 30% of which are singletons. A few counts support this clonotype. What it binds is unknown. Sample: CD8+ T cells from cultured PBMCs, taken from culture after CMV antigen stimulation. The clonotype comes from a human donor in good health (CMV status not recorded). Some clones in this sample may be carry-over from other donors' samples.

The CDR3 loop is CAWSPPGTANTEAFF. For the CDR3, the DNA is TGTGCCTGGAGTCCCCCCGGGACAGCGAACACTGAAGCTTTCTTT. The chain joins TRBV30 to TRBJ1-1; 7 positions match TRBD1. Per the germline V gene, CDR1 is GTSNPN and CDR2 is SVGIG (reference sequence). The CDR3 has 15 amino acids. V lost 2 bases, J lost 1 base, and 7 bases stayed unmatched. Variable domain in full (rest from reference TRBV30 and TRBJ1-1): SQTIHQWPATLVQPVGSPLSLECTVEGTSNPNLYWYRQAAGRGLQLLFYSVGIGQISSEVPQNLSASRPQDRQFILSSKKLLLSDSGFYLCAWSPPGTANTEAFFGQGTRLTVV.